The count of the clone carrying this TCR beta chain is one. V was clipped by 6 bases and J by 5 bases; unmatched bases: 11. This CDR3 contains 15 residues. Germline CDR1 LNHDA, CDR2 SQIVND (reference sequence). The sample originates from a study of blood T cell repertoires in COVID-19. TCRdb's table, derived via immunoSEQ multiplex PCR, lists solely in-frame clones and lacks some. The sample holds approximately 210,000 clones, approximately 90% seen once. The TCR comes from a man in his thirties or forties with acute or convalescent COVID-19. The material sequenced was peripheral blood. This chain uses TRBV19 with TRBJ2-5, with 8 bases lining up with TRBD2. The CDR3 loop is CASSFPGLGSETQYF. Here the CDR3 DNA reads TGTGCCAGTAGCTTCCCGGGACTAGGGTCGGAGACCCAGTACTTC.